The 13 T cell receptor beta chains below all came from one sample that was sequenced in a study of blood T cells in healthy people across ages. Then a second PCR, running roughly 7 to 11 cycles, was carried out with a sample-barcoded 5' primer and a J-beta primer mix. A single record per CDR3 protein comes from TCRdb applying MiXCR to the 5' RACE reads. The sample has roughly 650,000 distinct CDR3 sequences, about a third seen once; the top ten hold less than 20%. The source material was blood. The receptors here all came from a woman of 80 years or more in good health.

This chain uses TRBV5-4 with TRBJ2-3; D unclear. Germline CDR1 SGHNT, CDR2 YYREEE (reference sequence). Deletions cut 0 bases from V and 7 bases from J, with 12 bases between. CDR3 size: 14 residues. CDR3 residues: CASSLDTDTHTQYF. The CDR3 nucleotides are TGTGCCAGCAGCTTGGACACAGACACGCATACGCAGTATTTT.

Concerning this clonotype itself: This clone may be a read error of a much larger clone one base away. The chain recombines TRBV7-2 with TRBJ2-1; D possibly corresponds to TRBD2 (5 bases). The J call may be wrong; the DNA end is better matched by TRBJ2-7. CDR1 and CDR2 (germline): SGHTA, FQGNSA. CDR3 length: 14 amino acids. CDR3 region: CASSLGREYNEQYF. As DNA, the CDR3 is TGTGCCAGCAGCTTAGGAAGGGAGTACAATGAGCAGTACTTC.

As to this clonotype: This may arise from a read error, as a much more abundant clone is one base away. The rearrangement joins TRBV24-1 to TRBJ2-1; D unclear. Judging by the DNA end, TRBJ2-7 fits better; the J call may be wrong. CDR1 is KGHDR, CDR2 SFDVKD, per germline. The CDR3 is made up of 17 amino acids. The CDR3 bases are TGTGCCACCAGTGATTCCGCCGGTCCCTACTCCTACAATGAGCAGTACTTC. Its translation is CATSDSAGPYSYNEQYF.

Regarding this clonotype: A much larger clone lies one base from this, so it may be a read error. The limits of the CDR3 on the DNA are not certain, so only TCRdb's listed CDR3 is given. The chain uses TRBV6-5 and TRBJ2-6; the table assigns TRBD1, which was not confirmed against the DNA. The length of the CDR3 is 15 amino acids, counting both ends. The V gene's germline CDR1 is MNHEY and CDR2 SVGAGI. The CDR3 loop reads CASSYVGRGANVPTF.

The sample holds many counts of this clonotype. The V and J genes are TRBV7-3 and TRBJ2-1; D possibly uses TRBD1 or TRBD2 (5 bases each). The V gene lost 2 bases and the J gene lost 7 bases, with 9 bases spanning the gap. Germline V gene sequence: CDR1 SGHTA, CDR2 FQGTGA. The CDR3 runs to 13 residues. The DNA of the CDR3 is TGTGCCAGCAGCTTAGGGGGAAAGAATGAGCAGTTCTTC. This translates into CASSLGGKNEQFF.

The rearrangement uses TRBV11-2 and TRBJ2-1; no clear D. Germline CDR1 SGHAT, CDR2 FQNNGV. This CDR3 is 15 amino acids long. Trimming pared 5 bases from V and 0 bases from J, leaving 11 bases between. The CDR3 spells CASSRTAGSYNEQFF. The CDR3 DNA reads TGTGCCAGCAGCAGGACCGCCGGCTCCTACAATGAGCAGTTCTTC.

This clonotype was found many times. This chain connects TRBV2 to TRBJ2-1, with 11 bases lining up with TRBD1. The CDR3 runs to 13 residues. Germline V CDR1 and CDR2: SNHLY, FYNNEI. V trimming: 10 bases; J trimming: 9 bases; junction bases outside the gene matches: 8. The CDR3 DNA reads as TGTGCCACCGGACAGGGGGCGTCGAGTGAGCAGTTCTTC. Protein sequence: CATGQGASSEQFF.

This clonotype came up many times. The chain joins TRBV24-1 to TRBJ2-1; D is unclear. The germline V and J ends were trimmed by 5 bases and 0 bases, with 10 bases remaining between them. Per the germline V gene, CDR1 is KGHDR and CDR2 is SFDVKD. The CDR3 consists of 15 residues. This CDR3 reads CATSGHRRSYNEQFF. CDR3 DNA: TGTGCCACCAGTGGGCACCGCCGCTCCTACAATGAGCAGTTCTTC.

This clonotype came up many times. The V gene is TRBV10-3, the J gene TRBJ2-2; the D is unclear. The CDR3 is 12 amino acids. V was trimmed by 2 bases and J by 7 bases, leaving 5 bases between them. CDR1 and CDR2 from the germline V gene are ENHRY and SYGVKD. CDR3 nucleotides: TGTGCCATCAGTGAGGGGCTCGGGGAGCTGTTTTTT. Protein: CAISEGLGELFF.

In its sample, this clonotype was seen many times. This chain links TRBV4-2 with TRBJ1-6; weak D call: TRBD1 (5 bases). The CDR3 consists of 15 residues. With 0 bases removed from V and 5 bases from J, the gap between germline ends came to 8 bases. Germline CDR1 and CDR2: LGHNA and YNFKEQ. The CDR3 loop is CASSQDGGNNSPLHF. The CDR3 nucleotides are TGTGCCAGCAGCCAAGATGGGGGTAATAATTCACCCCTCCACTTT.

A remark on this clonotype: This may come from a read error, since a much larger clone is one base off. J is TRBJ2-5 and V is TRBV4-3; possibly TRBD1 for D (6 bases). The V gene lost 0 bases and the J gene lost 3 bases, with 8 bases spanning the gap. The length of the CDR3 is 14 residues. Germline loops: CDR1 LGHNA, CDR2 YSLEER. CDR3 in amino acids: CASSQDTGKETQYF. The CDR3 region has the DNA TGCGCCAGCAGCCAAGACACAGGGAAAGAGACCCAGTACTTC.

This sequence joins TRBV20-1 and TRBJ1-2; possible D gene TRBD1, 6 bases. The germline CDR1 and CDR2 sequences are DFQATT and SNEGSKA (reference sequence). The CDR3 sequence is 15 residues long. The V gene lost 3 bases and the J gene lost 0 bases, with 14 bases spanning the gap. The DNA for the CDR3 is TGCAGTGCTAGCGACAGGAGATCAGCTAACTATGGCTACACCTTC. It translates to CSASDRRSANYGYTF.

The rearrangement uses TRBV25-1 and TRBJ1-1, with 11 nucleotides matching TRBD1. CDR3 size: 14 residues. The germline CDR1 and CDR2 sequences are MGHDK and SYGVNS. J was trimmed by 9 bases and V by 2 bases; bases with no gene match: 5. CDR3 sequence reads: CASSEVGTGGKAFF. The CDR3 nucleotides are TGTGCCAGCAGTGAAGTAGGGACAGGGGGGAAAGCTTTCTTT. Full variable domain (remainder filled in from reference TRBV25-1 and TRBJ1-1): EADIYQTPRYLVIGTGKKITLECSQTMGHDKMYWYQQDPGMELHLIHYSYGVNSTEKGDLSSESTVSRIRTEHFPLTLESARPSHTSQYLCASSEVGTGGKAFFGQGTRLTVV.